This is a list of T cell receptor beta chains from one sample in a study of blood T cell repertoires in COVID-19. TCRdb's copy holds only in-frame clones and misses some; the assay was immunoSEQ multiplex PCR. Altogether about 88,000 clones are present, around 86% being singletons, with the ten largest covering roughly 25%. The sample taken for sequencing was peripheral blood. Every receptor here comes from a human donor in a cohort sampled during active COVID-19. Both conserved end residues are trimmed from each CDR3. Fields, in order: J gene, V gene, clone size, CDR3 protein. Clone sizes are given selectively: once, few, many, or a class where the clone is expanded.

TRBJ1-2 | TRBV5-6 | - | ASSLDPGGYGYT
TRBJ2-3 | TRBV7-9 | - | ASSLVRGDTQY
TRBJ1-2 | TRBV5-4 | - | ASSFTPGQGFSSDGYT
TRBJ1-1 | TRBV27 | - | ASRPGGRNTEAF
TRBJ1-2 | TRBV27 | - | ASSFRQGIPT
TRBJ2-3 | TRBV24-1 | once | ATRTGSTDTQY
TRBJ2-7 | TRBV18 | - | ASSPPTSAQGY
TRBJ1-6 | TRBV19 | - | ASSKRESSYNSPLH
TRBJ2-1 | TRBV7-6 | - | ASSLGTGGSYNEQF
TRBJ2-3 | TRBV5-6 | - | ASSPTSTDTQY
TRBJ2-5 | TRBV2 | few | ASTSGQGGMTQY
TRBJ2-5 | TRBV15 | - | ATSGRGGSETQY
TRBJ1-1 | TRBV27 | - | ASRWDFLNTEAF
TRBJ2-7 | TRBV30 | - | AWGDNNNSEQY
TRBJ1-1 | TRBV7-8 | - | ASSRGGARNTEAF
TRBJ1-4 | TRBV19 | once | ASSMRDIRKLF
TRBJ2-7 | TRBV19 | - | ASSIDRENDEQY
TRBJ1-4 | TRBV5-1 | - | ASSFSAGQGSEKLF
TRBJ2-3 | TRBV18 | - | ASSQTQGASQY
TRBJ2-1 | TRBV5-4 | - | ASSLAQVRSYNEQF
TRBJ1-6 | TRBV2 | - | ASSEEGSSYNSPLH
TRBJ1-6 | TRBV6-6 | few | ASSYPPGVGSPLH
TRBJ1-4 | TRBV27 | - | ASGRDRGEKLF
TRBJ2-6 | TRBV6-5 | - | ASRLAGAGANVLT
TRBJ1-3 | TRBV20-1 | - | SAREGRTIY
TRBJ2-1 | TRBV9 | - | ASSVVVAETEQF
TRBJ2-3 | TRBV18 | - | ASSQGQAISTDTQY
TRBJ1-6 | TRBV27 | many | ASSDQQGATLH
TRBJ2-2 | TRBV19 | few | ASTSEDTGELF
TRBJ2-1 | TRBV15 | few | ATSRVGLNEQF
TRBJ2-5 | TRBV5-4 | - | ASSRGGAGEEETQY
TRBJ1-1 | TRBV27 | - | ASSLWQGNTEAF
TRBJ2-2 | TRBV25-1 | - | ASAPDRGLNTGELF
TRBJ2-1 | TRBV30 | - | AGSRTGGYNEQF